This T cell receptor beta chain was retrieved from a study of blood T cell repertoires in COVID-19. Study information: Material from acute and convalescent COVID-19 was sourced from the United States, Italy and Spain. PBMCs, B-cell-depleted T cells, or T cells were the source of the cDNA or gDNA that made up the material.

Produced via immunoSEQ multiplex PCR; TCRdb's table is partial and in-frame only. This sample has 400,000 to 550,000 clones, with around 90% found just once. The V gene lost 4 bases and the J gene lost 3 bases, with 18 bases spanning the gap. This CDR3 spans 16 amino acids. CDR1 and CDR2 (germline): SGDLS, YYNGEE. Adults between roughly 18 and 95 years of age took part from 24 US areas. The chain uses TRBV9 and TRBJ2-3, with D perhaps TRBD2 (7 bases). The sequenced sample was PBMCs or T cells enriched from blood (not recorded which). This TCR was recovered from a woman aged 18 to 35 with acute COVID-19. This chain's CDR3 is CASSTRGGGSTDTQYF. In DNA, the CDR3 is TGTGCCAGCAGCACGAGGGGAGGGGGGTCGACAGATACGCAGTATTTT.